This TCR beta chain stems from a study of blood T cell repertoires in COVID-19. About the research overall: Acute and convalescent COVID-19 specimens originated in the United States, Italy and Spain. T cells, B-cell-depleted T cells, or PBMCs provided the cDNA or gDNA that served as material.

As handled by the study authors: Nucleated cell number was recorded as an estimate derived from reference gene primer amplification. The table came from immunoSEQ multiplex PCR; TCRdb's copy has only in-frame clones and leaves some out. V and J calls plus clone size are reproduced from that table; the DNA served to infer D and trimming. The data contain roughly 60,000 clones, about nine tenths of them singletons. The CDR3 loop spans 16 amino acids. Germline loops: CDR1 MNHEY, CDR2 SMNVEV (reference sequence). V was pared by 4 bases and J by 1 base, with 1 base of the junction left unmatched. Sequenced input: peripheral blood. This receptor was taken from a human donor with acute or convalescent COVID-19. The donor label of this sample is uncertain. V is TRBV27 and J is TRBJ1-6; 10 bases align to TRBD1. The CDR3 protein is CASSWDRGSYNSPLHF. For the CDR3, the DNA is TGTGCCAGCAGTTGGGACAGGGGTTCCTATAATTCACCCCTCCACTTT.